Presented here are 32 T cell receptor beta chains from one specimen sequenced in a study of blood T cell repertoires in COVID-19. The assay was immunoSEQ multiplex PCR, and TCRdb's table has in-frame clones only and misses some. The top ten clones hold 1.8% of a sample with some 330,000 clones, nearly 90% of them seen once. The sequenced material came from peripheral blood. Every receptor here comes from a woman aged 25 to 39 with COVID-19, enrolled during active disease.

Of note for this clone: This same CDR3 is encoded by further DNA sequences in the sample. The genes are TRBV14 and TRBJ2-1; the D gene is possibly TRBD1 (6 bases). This CDR3 is built from 13 residues. V was cut by 3 bases and J by 4 bases, with 7 bases left in between. Germline loops: CDR1 SGHDN, CDR2 FVKESK. The CDR3 protein is CASSQDRYNEQFF. In nucleotides, the CDR3 is TGTGCCAGCAGCCAGGACAGATACAATGAGCAGTTCTTC.

The chain uses TRBV15 and TRBJ2-3, with 10 positions matching TRBD2. The CDR3 length is 21 residues. V lost 4 bases, J lost 2 bases, and 21 bases stayed unmatched. Germline V CDR1 and CDR2: LNHNV, YYDKDF (reference sequence). The CDR3 loop reads CATSTPSRASGGLRVTDTQYF. The CDR3 nucleotides are TGTGCCACCAGCACCCCCTCGCGGGCTAGCGGGGGCCTTAGGGTCACAGATACGCAGTATTTT.

The V gene is TRBV2, the J gene TRBJ2-5, with TRBD2 identical over 9 bases. The CDR3 length is 15 residues. After removal of 6 bases from V and 0 bases from J, the junction contained 5 bases not matched to a gene. In germline, CDR1 is SNHLY, CDR2 FYNNEI. For the CDR3, the DNA is TGTGCCAGCAGGTCTAGCGGGGCATACCAAGAGACCCAGTACTTC. It codes for CASRSSGAYQETQYF.

A single count supports this clone. This chain joins TRBV15 and TRBJ2-7; perhaps TRBD1 as D (6 bases). CDR3 length: 16 residues. CDR1 LNHNV and CDR2 YYDKDF come from the germline V gene (reference sequence). Trimming left V 0 bases short and J 1 base short, with 13 bases between. CDR3 sequence: CATSRDFSTGSYEQYF. As DNA, the CDR3 is TGTGCCACCAGCAGAGATTTTTCGACAGGTTCCTACGAGCAGTACTTC.

The genes are TRBV6-5 and TRBJ1-4, with D tentatively TRBD1 (6 bases). CDR1 is MNHEY, CDR2 SVGAGI, per germline. V was shortened by 2 bases and J by 8 bases, with 12 bases between the two germline ends. The CDR3 has 14 residues. The CDR3 DNA reads as TGTGCCAGCAGTTACGATGGGGGCGAAGAAAAACTGTTTTTT. Translating gives CASSYDGGEEKLFF.

This clone appeared a single time. The rearrangement links TRBV11-3 to TRBJ2-7, with no clear D. The CDR3 totals 12 residues. From germline, CDR1 is SGHNT and CDR2 YENEEA. V lost 1 base and J 3 bases, leaving 4 bases between the germline ends. The CDR3 here is CASSLGSYEQYV. The CDR3 DNA reads as TGTGCCAGCAGCTTAGGCAGCTACGAGCAGTACGTC.

The chain has TRBV9 and TRBJ2-6; 8 positions agree with TRBD2. After removal of 0 bases from V and 2 bases from J, the junction contained 4 bases not matched to a gene. Germline CDR1 and CDR2: SGDLS and YYNGEE. This CDR3 region has 17 residues. This CDR3 is CASSVESGGAGANVLTF. In DNA, the CDR3 is TGTGCCAGCAGCGTAGAATCCGGGGGGGCTGGGGCCAACGTCCTGACTTTC. The whole variable domain, remainder taken from reference TRBV9 and TRBJ2-6, is DSGVTQTPKHLITATGQRVTLRCSPRSGDLSVYWYQQSLDQGLQFLIQYYNGEERAKGNILERFSAQQFPDLHSELNLSSLELGDSALYFCASSVESGGAGANVLTFGAGSRLTVL.

This clone has just a few counts. The chain links TRBV5-1 to TRBJ1-1; the D gene is possibly TRBD1 (5 bases). Trimming stripped 6 bases from V and 2 bases from J, with 14 bases between. Germline CDR1 is SGHRS and CDR2 is YFSETQ. The CDR3 extends over 14 amino acids. CDR3 nucleotide sequence: TGCGCCAGCACACCCACAGGATACAACACTGAAGCTTTCTTT. Translation: CASTPTGYNTEAFF.

The chain employs TRBV7-9 and TRBJ1-5, with TRBD1 matching over 7 bases. V gave up 5 bases and J gave up 2 bases; unmatched junction bases: 6. This CDR3 is built from 15 residues. Germline V gene sequence: CDR1 SEHNR, CDR2 FQNEAQ (reference sequence). CDR3 amino acids: CASSPGGLGNQPQHF. CDR3 in DNA: TGTGCCAGCAGCCCAGGGGGGCTCGGCAATCAGCCCCAGCATTTT.

This rearrangement joins TRBV10-3 to TRBJ1-3; D unresolved. The length of the CDR3 is 14 residues. Looked up from germline, CDR1 is ENHRY and CDR2 is SYGVKD. The V end lost 1 base, the J end lost 10 bases, and 14 bases lay between the germline ends. The CDR3 sequence: CAISEFAADRTIYF. The CDR3, as DNA: TGTGCCATCAGTGAGTTTGCGGCCGATCGGACCATATATTTT.

The chain recombines TRBV6-5 with TRBJ1-6; D uncertain. The germline V gene has CDR1 MNHEY and CDR2 SVGAGI. V gave up 2 bases and J gave up 6 bases, with 11 bases separating them. CDR3 length: 15 residues. The CDR3 sequence: CASSYTPKVNSPLHF. CDR3 nucleotide sequence: TGTGCCAGCAGTTACACACCAAAAGTTAATTCACCCCTCCACTTT.

This sequence joins TRBV6-5 and TRBJ2-3; maybe TRBD2 (7 bases). There are 13 residues in the CDR3. The V end was cut by 6 bases, the J end by 6 bases, with 13 bases between. Germline lookup yields CDR1 MNHEY and CDR2 SVGAGI. CDR3 loop: CASSRGAGDTQYF. In DNA form, the CDR3 reads TGTGCCAGCAGCCGGGGGGCAGGGGATACGCAGTATTTT.

The CDR3 sequence: CSASWTGERNTGELFF. CDR3 DNA: TGCAGTGCGAGTTGGACAGGGGAACGGAACACCGGGGAGCTGTTTTTT. The rearrangement uses TRBV20-1 and TRBJ2-2, with 9 bases identical to TRBD1. This CDR3 spans 16 amino acids. The junction had 9 bases not matched to a gene; V was cut back by 6 bases and J by 1 base. Germline CDR1 is DFQATT and CDR2 is SNEGSKA (reference sequence).

This rearrangement joins TRBV7-2 to TRBJ2-7; D may be TRBD2 (7 bases). V was clipped by 1 base and J by 5 bases, with 12 bases between them. CDR1 is SGHTA, CDR2 FQGNSA, per germline. This CDR3 has 14 amino acids. The CDR3 sequence is CASSLGRGANEQYF. CDR3 nucleotides: TGTGCCAGCAGCTTAGGCCGGGGGGCCAACGAGCAGTACTTC.

The chain has TRBV30 and TRBJ1-1; no definite D call. CDR1 and CDR2 from the germline V gene are GTSNPN and SVGIG (reference sequence). With 1 base removed from V and 6 bases from J, the gap between germline ends came to 9 bases. The CDR3 runs 12 residues. The CDR3 spells CAWSGGSAEAFF. The CDR3 DNA reads as TGTGCCTGGAGTGGGGGTAGCGCTGAAGCTTTCTTT.

The J gene is TRBJ2-1, the V gene TRBV4-2; 8 nucleotides align to TRBD2. The CDR3 runs 16 residues. V trimming: 0 bases; J trimming: 4 bases; junction bases outside the gene matches: 5. CDR1 and CDR2 from the germline V gene are LGHNA and YNFKEQ. The CDR3 coding sequence is TGTGCCAGCAGCCAAGAATACAGCGGGGGTTACAATGAGCAGTTCTTC. Translated, it gives CASSQEYSGGYNEQFF.

The chain combines TRBV3-1 (or the pseudogene TRBV3-2) with TRBJ2-1; possibly TRBD2 for D (6 bases). V was clipped by 8 bases and J by 3 bases, with 11 bases between them. The germline CDR1 and CDR2 sequences are LGHDT and YNNKEL (reference sequence). The CDR3 covers 13 residues. For the CDR3, the DNA is TGTGCCAGCGGGAGCGGGTTCTACAATGAGCAGTTCTTC. Its protein product is CASGSGFYNEQFF.

The chain employs TRBV11-2 and TRBJ2-2, with TRBD2 identical over 10 bases. J lost 7 bases, V lost 5 bases, and 10 bases had no gene match. Germline V gene sequence: CDR1 SGHAT, CDR2 FQNNGV. The CDR3 is 16 residues long. In nucleotides, the CDR3 is TGTGCCAGCAGCCTACTAGCGGGGCACGATATCGGGGAGCTGTTTTTT. Amino acid sequence: CASSLLAGHDIGELFF.

This clone was seen repeatedly, ten times or more. Other nucleotide sequences from this sample produce the same CDR3. This chain links TRBV19 with TRBJ1-2; TRBD1 agrees at 8 bases. V gave up 7 bases and J gave up 9 bases; unmatched junction bases: 13. Germline CDR1 reads LNHDA; CDR2 reads SQIVND (reference sequence). The CDR3 has 14 residues. CDR3 sequence: CASTQGQAGDSYTF. In nucleotides, the CDR3 is TGTGCCAGTACCCAGGGACAGGCCGGCGATAGCTACACCTTC. Looking up the rest from reference TRBV19 and TRBJ1-2 gives the full variable domain: DGGITQSPKYLFRKEGQNVTLSCEQNLNHDAMYWYRQDPGQGLRLIYYSQIVNDFQKGDIAEGYSVSREKKESFPLTVTSAQKNPTAFYLCASTQGQAGDSYTFGSGTRLTVV.

J is TRBJ1-5 and V is TRBV19, with no clear D. The V end was cut by 6 bases, the J end by 6 bases, with 12 bases between. The CDR3 runs to 13 residues. Germline V gene data show CDR1 as LNHDA and CDR2 as SQIVND (reference sequence). CDR3 nucleotide sequence: TGTGCCAGTAGCGCCTTGGGCGTTCAGCCCCAGCATTTT. Residues: CASSALGVQPQHF. Together with reference TRBV19 and TRBJ1-5, the CDR3 gives the full variable domain: DGGITQSPKYLFRKEGQNVTLSCEQNLNHDAMYWYRQDPGQGLRLIYYSQIVNDFQKGDIAEGYSVSREKKESFPLTVTSAQKNPTAFYLCASSALGVQPQHFGDGTRLSIL.

The chain combines TRBV2 with TRBJ2-7; TRBD1 aligns across 8 bases. The CDR3 is 13 residues long. CDR1 is SNHLY, CDR2 FYNNEI, per germline. The junction had 5 bases not matched to a gene; V was cut back by 7 bases and J by 3 bases. CDR3 region: CASNRDRLYEQYV. In DNA, the CDR3 is TGTGCCAGCAACAGGGACAGGCTCTACGAGCAGTACGTC.

The V and J genes are TRBV4-1 and TRBJ1-2; 10 bases are shared with TRBD1. CDR1 MGHRA and CDR2 YSYEKL come from the germline V gene. This CDR3 region has 18 residues. J lost 3 bases, V lost 1 base, and 11 bases had no gene match. The CDR3 nucleotides are TGCGCCAGCAGCCAAGTCGGAGACAGGGGGCGCGGAGACTATGGCTACACCTTC. As protein: CASSQVGDRGRGDYGYTF.

V is TRBV7-9 and J is TRBJ1-2; 7 positions agree with TRBD1. The V segment lost 5 bases and the J segment 8 bases; nucleotides outside the gene matches: 11. This CDR3 contains 14 residues. Germline CDR1 and CDR2: SEHNR and FQNEAQ (reference sequence). CDR3 coding DNA: TGTGCCAGCAGCCGACCGGGACAGCTTGGGGGCTACACCTTC. Translated, it gives CASSRPGQLGGYTF.

This chain uses TRBV9 with TRBJ1-6; TRBD1 aligns across 7 bases. The CDR3 length is 19 residues. Germline CDR1 reads SGDLS; CDR2 reads YYNGEE. Trimming removed 0 bases from V and 3 bases from J; junction bases left unmatched: 12. This CDR3 reads CASSVDPTWSGGYNSPLHF. As DNA, the CDR3 is TGTGCCAGCAGCGTAGACCCTACTTGGTCAGGGGGCTATAATTCACCCCTCCACTTT.

The CDR3 region has the DNA TGTGCCAGTAGGGGACTAGCGGGGGAGAACACCGGGGAGCTGTTTTTT. Encoded protein: CASRGLAGENTGELFF. The J gene is TRBJ2-2, the V gene TRBV19; 14 bases align to TRBD2. The CDR3 sequence is 16 residues long. V dropped 6 bases and J dropped 1; count of bases not matched to a gene: 1. In germline, CDR1 is LNHDA, CDR2 SQIVND (reference sequence).

The V and J genes are TRBV11-2 and TRBJ2-1, with D tentatively TRBD2 (6 bases). The germline V gene has CDR1 SGHAT and CDR2 FQNNGV. Deletions cut 1 base from V and 4 bases from J, with 11 bases between. The CDR3 runs 15 residues. The CDR3 DNA sequence: TGTGCCAGCAGCTTAGCGACTAGAAGGTACAATGAGCAGTTCTTC. Residues: CASSLATRRYNEQFF. Together with reference TRBV11-2 and TRBJ2-1, the CDR3 gives the full variable domain: EAGVAQSPRYKIIEKRQSVAFWCNPISGHATLYWYQQILGQGPKLLIQFQNNGVVDDSQLPKDRFSAERLKGVDSTLKIQPAKLEDSAVYLCASSLATRRYNEQFFGPGTRLTVL.

The chain recombines TRBV24-1 with TRBJ2-1; the D gene is possibly TRBD1 (6 bases). The CDR3 spans 16 residues. CDR1 is KGHDR and CDR2 is SFDVKD in the germline V gene. V was clipped by 3 bases and J by 3 bases, with 14 bases between them. The CDR3 loop reads CATSDTWTDHYNEQFF. In DNA, the CDR3 is TGTGCCACCAGTGATACCTGGACAGATCACTACAATGAGCAGTTCTTC.

The rearrangement joins TRBV6-6 to TRBJ2-1; D remains unclear. V lost 3 bases and J 7 bases, leaving 7 bases between the germline ends. Germline-derived CDR1 and CDR2 are MNHNY and SVGAGI (reference sequence). The length of the CDR3 is 12 residues. The CDR3: CASSYEANEQFF. CDR3 in DNA: TGTGCCAGCAGTTATGAGGCAAATGAGCAGTTCTTC.

The V gene is TRBV11-2, the J gene TRBJ2-4, with D perhaps matching TRBD1 (5 bases). The CDR3 is 13 amino acids. V lost 6 bases and J 3 bases, leaving 9 bases between the germline ends. Germline V lookup: CDR1 SGHAT, CDR2 FQNNGV. The CDR3 sequence: CASRGLGKNIQYF. CDR3 nucleotide sequence: TGTGCCAGCAGGGGGCTCGGCAAAAACATTCAGTACTTC.

The CDR3 nucleotides are TGTGCCAGCAGCACCGGGACAGAAGCCTACGAGCAGTACGTC. Translating gives CASSTGTEAYEQYV. V usage is TRBV28 and J usage is TRBJ2-7, with 7 bases aligning to TRBD1. Trimming removed 6 bases from V and 2 bases from J; junction bases left unmatched: 7. This CDR3 spans 14 amino acids. The germline gives CDR1 MDHEN, CDR2 SYDVKM.

CDR3 nucleotides: TGTGCCAGCAGCTTAAGGGGGCCCACAGATACGCAGTATTTT. Protein: CASSLRGPTDTQYF. V gene TRBV7-3 combines with J gene TRBJ2-3, with D possibly TRBD1 on 6 matching bases. CDR3 length: 14 residues. The V gene lost 1 base and the J gene lost 2 bases, with 7 bases spanning the gap. CDR1 and CDR2 (germline): SGHTA, FQGTGA.

V gene TRBV11-3 combines with J gene TRBJ2-3; the D gene is possibly TRBD1 (6 bases). The CDR3 covers 17 residues. Trimming shortened V by 5 bases and J by 2 bases, and 20 bases separated the two germline ends. CDR1 SGHNT and CDR2 YENEEA come from the germline V gene. CDR3 region: CASSTSYREIFTDTQYF. The CDR3 DNA sequence: TGTGCCAGCAGCACCTCCTACAGGGAGATTTTCACAGATACGCAGTATTTT.